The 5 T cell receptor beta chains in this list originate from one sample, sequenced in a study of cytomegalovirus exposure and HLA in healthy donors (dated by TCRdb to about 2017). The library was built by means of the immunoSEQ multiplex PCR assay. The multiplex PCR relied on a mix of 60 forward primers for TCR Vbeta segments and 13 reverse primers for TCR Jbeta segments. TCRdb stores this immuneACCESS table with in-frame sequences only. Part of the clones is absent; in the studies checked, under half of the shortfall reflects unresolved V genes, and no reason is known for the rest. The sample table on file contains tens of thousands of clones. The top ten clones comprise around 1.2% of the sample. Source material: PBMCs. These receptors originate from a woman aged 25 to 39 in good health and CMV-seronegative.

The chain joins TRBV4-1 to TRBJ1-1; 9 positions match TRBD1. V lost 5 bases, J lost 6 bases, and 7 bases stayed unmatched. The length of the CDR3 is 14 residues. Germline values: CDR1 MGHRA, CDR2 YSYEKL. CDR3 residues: CASSLQGAFAEAFF. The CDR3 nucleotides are TGCGCCAGCAGCTTACAGGGGGCTTTTGCTGAAGCTTTCTTT.

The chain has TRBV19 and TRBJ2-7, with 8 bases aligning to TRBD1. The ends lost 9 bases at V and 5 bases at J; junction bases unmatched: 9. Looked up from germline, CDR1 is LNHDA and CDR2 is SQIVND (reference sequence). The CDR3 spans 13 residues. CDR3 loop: CASKDRASNEQYF. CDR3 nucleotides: TGTGCCAGCAAGGACAGGGCGAGCAACGAGCAGTACTTC.

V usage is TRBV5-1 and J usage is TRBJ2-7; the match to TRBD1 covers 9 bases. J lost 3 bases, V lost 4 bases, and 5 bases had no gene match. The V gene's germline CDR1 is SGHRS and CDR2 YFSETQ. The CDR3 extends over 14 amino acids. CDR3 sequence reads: CASSIGTGSYEQYF. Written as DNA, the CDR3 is TGCGCCAGCAGCATCGGGACAGGGAGCTACGAGCAGTACTTC.

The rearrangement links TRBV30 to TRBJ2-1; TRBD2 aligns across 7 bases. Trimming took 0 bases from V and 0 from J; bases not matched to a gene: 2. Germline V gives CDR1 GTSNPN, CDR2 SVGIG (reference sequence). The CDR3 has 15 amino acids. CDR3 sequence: CAWSVGGGSYNEQFF. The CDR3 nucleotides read TGTGCCTGGAGTGTCGGCGGGGGCTCCTACAATGAGCAGTTCTTC.

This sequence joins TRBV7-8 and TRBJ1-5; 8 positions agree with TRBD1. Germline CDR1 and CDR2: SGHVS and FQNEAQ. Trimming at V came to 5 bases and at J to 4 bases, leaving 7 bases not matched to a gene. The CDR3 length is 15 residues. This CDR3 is CASSRGRGRNQPQHF. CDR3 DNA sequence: TGTGCCAGCAGCCGAGGCAGGGGGCGGAATCAGCCCCAGCATTTT.